This TCR beta chain appears in the sequencing data of a study of T-cell reconstitution after alpha-beta-depleted transplantation in children. It was with unique molecular identifiers that the TCRbeta library was prepared. TCRdb reanalysed the PCR reads using MiXCR and keeps one entry per CDR3 protein. The sample lists roughly 100,000 distinct CDR3 sequences, about 6% occurring once. Trimming removed 6 bases from V and 1 base from J, with 16 bases in between. This CDR3 contains 16 residues. Germline values: CDR1 SEHNR, CDR2 FQNEAQ (reference sequence). This clonotype showed up many times. The sequence was obtained from a female patient aged 2-9 years who had a stem cell transplant for Fanconi anemia, so the T cells may come from the graft donor. The chain carries TRBV7-9 and TRBJ2-4; D not certain. The material sequenced was PBMCs, mostly from graft donor cells, taken 60 days after TCRalphabeta/CD19-depleted stem cell transplant. The DNA of the CDR3 is TGTGCCAGCAGTCTCGTCCGAACCCCGGCCAAAAACATTCAGTACTTC. This sequence encodes CASSLVRTPAKNIQYF.